The clone carrying this T cell receptor beta chain was seen more than once but under ten times. Its matching antigen is unknown. The study ran its PCR with 60 Vbeta and 13 Jbeta primers. Profiling relied on immunoSEQ multiplex PCR, and the TCRdb table lists in-frame clones only, not all of them. The sample lists about 130,000 clones; approximately 17% were seen once. The data originate from a study of cytomegalovirus exposure and HLA in healthy donors. Study context: An early release of data contained about 85 million unique TCRs, which came from HLA-typed donors.

Points from the study as a whole: The study recorded about 150 TCR beta chains that were cytomegalovirus-associated. In a later analysis, HLA-associated TCR beta chains were more clonally expanded than equally common others.

This CDR3 region has 15 residues. V was clipped by 4 bases and J by 1 base; unmatched bases: 2. Germline V gene sequence: CDR1 LGHNA, CDR2 YNFKEQ. Material: PBMCs. The origin of this receptor is a female donor in good health and CMV-seropositive. V and J are TRBV4-2 and TRBJ2-3, with 10 bases lining up with TRBD2. The CDR3 nucleotides read TGTGCCAGCAGCCCTAGCGGGAGCCGCACAGATACGCAGTATTTT. This translates into CASSPSGSRTDTQYF.